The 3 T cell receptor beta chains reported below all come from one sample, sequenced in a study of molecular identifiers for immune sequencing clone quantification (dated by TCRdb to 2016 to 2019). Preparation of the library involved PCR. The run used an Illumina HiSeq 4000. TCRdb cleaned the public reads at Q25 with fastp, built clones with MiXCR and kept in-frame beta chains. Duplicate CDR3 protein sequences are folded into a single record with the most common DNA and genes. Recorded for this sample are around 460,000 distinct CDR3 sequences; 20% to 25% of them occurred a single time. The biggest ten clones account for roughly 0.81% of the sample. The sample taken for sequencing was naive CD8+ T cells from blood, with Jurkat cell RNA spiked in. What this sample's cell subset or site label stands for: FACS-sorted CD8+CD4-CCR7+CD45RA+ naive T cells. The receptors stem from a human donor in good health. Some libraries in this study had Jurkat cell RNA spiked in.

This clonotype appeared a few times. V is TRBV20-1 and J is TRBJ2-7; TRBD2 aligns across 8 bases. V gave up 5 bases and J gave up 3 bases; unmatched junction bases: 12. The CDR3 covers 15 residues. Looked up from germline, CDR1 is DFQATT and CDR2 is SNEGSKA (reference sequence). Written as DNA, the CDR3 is TGCAGTGCTCATGACGGTGCGGGGGGAAGCTACGAGCAGTACTTC. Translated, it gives CSAHDGAGGSYEQYF.

The CDR3 region has the DNA TGTGCCAGCAGTGGGGGACTAGCGGACCCCTGGGCCTTCACAGATACGCAGTATTTT. It encodes CASSGGLADPWAFTDTQYF. The V call is TRBV6-1, the J call TRBJ2-3; the match to TRBD2 covers 11 bases. Germline loops: CDR1 MNHNS, CDR2 SASEGT. The CDR3 length is 19 residues. Trimming cost V 4 bases and J 2 bases; bases outside gene matches: 14.

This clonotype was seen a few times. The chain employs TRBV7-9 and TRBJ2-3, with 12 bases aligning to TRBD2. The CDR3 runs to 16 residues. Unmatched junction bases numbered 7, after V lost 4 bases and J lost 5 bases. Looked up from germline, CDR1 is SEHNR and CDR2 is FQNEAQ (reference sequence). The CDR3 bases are TGTGCCAGCAGCTCAAGGACTAGCGGGGCGGGAGATACGCAGTATTTT. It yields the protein CASSSRTSGAGDTQYF.